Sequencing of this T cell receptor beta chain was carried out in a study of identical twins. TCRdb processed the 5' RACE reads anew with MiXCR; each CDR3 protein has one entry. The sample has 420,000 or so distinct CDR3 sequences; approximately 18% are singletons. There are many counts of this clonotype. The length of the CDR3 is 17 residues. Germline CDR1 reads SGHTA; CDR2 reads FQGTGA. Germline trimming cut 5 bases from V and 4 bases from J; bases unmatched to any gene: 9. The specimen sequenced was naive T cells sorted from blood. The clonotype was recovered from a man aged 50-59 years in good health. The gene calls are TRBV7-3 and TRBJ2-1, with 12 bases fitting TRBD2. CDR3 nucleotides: TGTGCCAGCAGCCTCACTAGCGGGAGGCCCTCATACAATGAGCAGTTCTTC. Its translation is CASSLTSGRPSYNEQFF.